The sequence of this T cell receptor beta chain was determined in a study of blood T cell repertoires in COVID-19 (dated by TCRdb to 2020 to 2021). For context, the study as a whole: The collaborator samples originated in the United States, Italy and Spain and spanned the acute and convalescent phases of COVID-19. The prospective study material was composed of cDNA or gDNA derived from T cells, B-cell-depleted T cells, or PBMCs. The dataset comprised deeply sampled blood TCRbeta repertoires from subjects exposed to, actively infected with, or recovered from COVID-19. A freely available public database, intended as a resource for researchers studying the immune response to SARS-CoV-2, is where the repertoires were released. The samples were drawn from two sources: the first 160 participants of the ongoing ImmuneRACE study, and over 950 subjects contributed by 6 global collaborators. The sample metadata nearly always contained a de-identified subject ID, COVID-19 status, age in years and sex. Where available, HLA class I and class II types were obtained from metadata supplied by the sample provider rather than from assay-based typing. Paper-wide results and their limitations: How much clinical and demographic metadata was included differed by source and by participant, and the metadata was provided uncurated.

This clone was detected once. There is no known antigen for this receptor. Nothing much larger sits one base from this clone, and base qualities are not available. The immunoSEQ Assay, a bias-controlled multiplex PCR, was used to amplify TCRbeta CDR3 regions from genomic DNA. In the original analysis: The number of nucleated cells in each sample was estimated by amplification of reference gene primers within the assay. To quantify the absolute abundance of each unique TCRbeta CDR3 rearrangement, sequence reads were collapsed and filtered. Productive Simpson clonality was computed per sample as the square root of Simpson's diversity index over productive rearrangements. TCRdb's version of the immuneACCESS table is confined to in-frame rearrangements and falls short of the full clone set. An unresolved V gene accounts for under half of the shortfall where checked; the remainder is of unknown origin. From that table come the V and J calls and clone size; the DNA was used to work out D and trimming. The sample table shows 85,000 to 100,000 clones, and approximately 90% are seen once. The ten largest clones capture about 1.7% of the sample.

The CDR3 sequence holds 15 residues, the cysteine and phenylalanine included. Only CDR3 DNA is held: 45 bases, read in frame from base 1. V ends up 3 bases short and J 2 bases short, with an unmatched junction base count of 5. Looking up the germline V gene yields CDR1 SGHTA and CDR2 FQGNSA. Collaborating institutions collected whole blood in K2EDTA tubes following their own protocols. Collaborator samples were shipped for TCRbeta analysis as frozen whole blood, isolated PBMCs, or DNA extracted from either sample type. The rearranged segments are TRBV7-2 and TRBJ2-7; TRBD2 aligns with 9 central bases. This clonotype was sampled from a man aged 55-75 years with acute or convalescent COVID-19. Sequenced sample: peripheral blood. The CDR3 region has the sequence CASSFAGGGTYEQYF. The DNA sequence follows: TGTGCCAGCAGCTTCGCGGGGGGGGGTACCTACGAGCAGTACTTC.